Ten or more counts support the clone carrying this T cell receptor (beta chain). What it binds is unknown. From the 5' RACE reads, TCRdb called clonotypes with MiXCR, one entry per CDR3 protein. The sample contains hundreds of thousands of distinct CDR3 sequences, roughly 4% of which appear only once. The CDR3 length is 12 residues. The germline V gene encodes CDR1 SGHTA and CDR2 FQGNSA. V was shortened by 5 bases and J by 6 bases, with 9 bases between the two germline ends. The data originate from a study of T cells after yellow fever vaccination. The overall study: The SMART-Seq v4 Ultra Low Input method served to prepare the low-cell-number fractions.

General observations from the study: Clonotypes shared by both compartments, CD4 and CD8, made up a small share.

This clonotype was obtained from a man between 18 and 29 years old who received the YFV17D yellow fever vaccine. The material was PBMCs, obtained on the day of the yellow fever booster vaccination. The chain couples TRBV7-2 to TRBJ2-3; D gene unclear. DNA for the CDR3: TGTGCCAGCAGCCTTACTTGGGATACGCAGTATTTT. It codes for CASSLTWDTQYF.